The T cell receptor (beta chain) under discussion was sequenced for a study of response to subunit inactivated influenza vaccine. This CDR3 contains 13 residues. Deletions cut 0 bases from V and 9 bases from J, with 8 bases between. Germline CDR1 is LGHNA and CDR2 is YNFKEQ. Study observations and caveats: With each seasonal influenza vaccination, the authors suggested, few new T cells are recruited.

Each CDR3 protein gets one entry after TCRdb re-called the RT-PCR reads with MiXCR. The table has around 750,000 distinct CDR3 sequences, less than 25% seen once. Turning to this clonotype: Its matching antigen is unknown.

The source of this sequence is a man aged 50-59 years who received an inactivated influenza vaccine. The input for sequencing was PBMCs from blood, taken 5 to 6 days after vaccination. The rearrangement joins TRBV4-2 to TRBJ2-2, with D unresolved. The DNA for the CDR3 is TGTGCCAGCAGCCAAGACCTCGAGCGGGAGCTGTTTTTT. Translation gives CASSQDLERELFF.